This T cell receptor beta chain appears in the sequencing data of a study of blood T cell repertoires in COVID-19. Study overall: Samples taken during acute and convalescent COVID-19 were collected in the United States, Italy and Spain.

Profiled with immunoSEQ multiplex PCR; TCRdb holds only in-frame clones, not every one. The repertoire consists of fewer than 90,000 clones, with roughly 82% occurring once and the leading ten covering over 8.5%. Trimming removed 1 base from V and 0 bases from J, with 19 bases in between. CDR1 and CDR2 from the germline V gene are LNHNV and YYDKDF (reference sequence). The CDR3 runs to 19 residues. The TCR was taken from a middle-aged man with acute or convalescent COVID-19. The chain recombines TRBV15 with TRBJ1-3, with a weak D call TRBD1 (6 bases). The sequenced material came from peripheral blood. The CDR3 here is CATSRGQVQSDHSGNTIYF. CDR3 bases: TGTGCCACCAGCAGAGGACAGGTTCAATCCGACCACTCTGGAAACACCATATATTTT.